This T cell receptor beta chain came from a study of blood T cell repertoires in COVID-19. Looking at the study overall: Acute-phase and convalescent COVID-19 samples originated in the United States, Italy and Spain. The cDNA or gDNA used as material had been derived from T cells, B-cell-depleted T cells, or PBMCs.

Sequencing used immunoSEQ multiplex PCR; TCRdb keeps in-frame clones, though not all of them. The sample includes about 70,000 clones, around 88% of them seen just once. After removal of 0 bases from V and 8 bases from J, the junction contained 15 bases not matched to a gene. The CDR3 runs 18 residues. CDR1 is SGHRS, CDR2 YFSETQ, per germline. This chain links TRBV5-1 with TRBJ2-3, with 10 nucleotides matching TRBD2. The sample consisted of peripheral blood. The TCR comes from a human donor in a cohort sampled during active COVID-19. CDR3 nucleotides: TGCGCCAGCAGCTTGGTGGCCTCGGAGGTAGCGGGGGGAACTACGCAGTATTTT. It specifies CASSLVASEVAGGTTQYF.